One sample yielded the 6 T cell receptor beta chains listed below, sequenced in a study of blood T cell repertoires in COVID-19. Sequenced by immunoSEQ multiplex PCR; TCRdb stores in-frame clones only, minus some. In the table there are under 70,000 clones, over 75% of which are singletons. Sequencing input: peripheral blood. The receptor set was obtained from a human donor in a cohort sampled during active COVID-19.

This clone turned up a few times. The chain uses TRBV4-1 and TRBJ2-3; D perhaps matches TRBD2 (5 bases). The V gene lost 1 base and the J gene lost 0 bases, with 14 bases spanning the gap. The length of the CDR3 is 17 residues. Per the germline V gene, CDR1 is MGHRA and CDR2 is YSYEKL. DNA of the CDR3: TGCGCCAGCAGCCAAGGTGTCAGCGGAACTAGCACAGATACGCAGTATTTT. It codes for CASSQGVSGTSTDTQYF.

This rearrangement joins TRBV11-3 to TRBJ2-3; the D gene is possibly TRBD1 (5 bases). CDR3 length: 12 residues. CDR1 SGHNT and CDR2 YENEEA come from the germline V gene. Trimming stripped 4 bases from V and 5 bases from J, with 7 bases between. For the CDR3, the DNA is TGTGCCAGCAGCTCCGACAGAGATACGCAGTATTTT. Amino acids: CASSSDRDTQYF.

This clone has only a few counts. This rearrangement joins TRBV28 to TRBJ2-5, with D perhaps TRBD2 (6 bases). With 2 bases removed from V and 4 bases from J, the gap between germline ends came to 11 bases. This CDR3 is 14 amino acids long. Per the germline V gene, CDR1 is MDHEN and CDR2 is SYDVKM. The chain's CDR3 is CASSLPRERETQYF. The CDR3 DNA reads as TGTGCCAGCAGTTTACCCCGGGAGAGAGAGACCCAGTACTTC.

The rearrangement uses TRBV7-6 and TRBJ2-2; D remains ambiguous. This CDR3 is built from 15 residues. The V gene's germline CDR1 is SGHVS and CDR2 FNYEAQ. V was cut by 1 base and J by 4 bases, with 10 bases left in between. DNA of the CDR3: TGTGCCAGCAGCTTAGAGTCTAGGCCCACCGGGGAGCTGTTTTTT. Its translation is CASSLESRPTGELFF.

V and J are TRBV7-2 and TRBJ2-3; 8 nucleotides line up with TRBD1. V was pared by 5 bases and J by 3 bases, with 7 bases of the junction left unmatched. The CDR3 spans 15 residues. Germline assignment: CDR1 SGHTA and CDR2 FQGNSA. The chain's CDR3 is CASSLDRVGTDTQYF. In DNA form, the CDR3 reads TGTGCCAGCAGCCTGGACAGGGTCGGAACAGATACGCAGTATTTT.

The sample holds a few counts of this clone. The chain couples TRBV3-1 (or the pseudogene TRBV3-2) to TRBJ1-1, with D hard to call. The CDR3 totals 14 residues. The V end lost 5 bases, the J end lost 1 base, and 11 bases lay between the germline ends. The germline gives CDR1 LGHDT, CDR2 YNNKEL (reference sequence). The CDR3 protein is CASSARTGNTEAFF. CDR3 sequence (DNA): TGTGCCAGCAGCGCACGGACTGGGAACACTGAAGCTTTCTTT.